Below are 14 T cell receptor beta chains sequenced from a single sample in a study of CD8+ T cells in alopecia areata. TCR sequencing used cDNA made by reverse transcription of extracted RNA. Profiling relied on immunoSEQ multiplex PCR, and the TCRdb table lists in-frame clones only, not all of them. The data contain about 150,000 clones, under 60% of them seen just once; the ten biggest clones take up roughly a fifth. The starting material was CD8+ T cells sorted from blood, obtained at week 0. The origin of the receptors is a human donor with alopecia areata.

The rearrangement uses TRBV4-1 and TRBJ1-2; tentatively, D is TRBD1 (5 bases). Trimming took 0 bases from V and 2 from J, leaving 13 bases between them. The germline CDR1 and CDR2 sequences are MGHRA and YSYEKL. The CDR3 is 16 amino acids. CDR3 DNA sequence: TGCGCCAGCAGCCAAGACGAGGAGGGACGCAACTATGGCTACACCTTC. Translation: CASSQDEEGRNYGYTF.

This clone was counted between two and nine times. The chain recombines TRBV21-1 with TRBJ2-5; TRBD1 is the table's D call and was not checked against the DNA. TRBV21-1 is a recognized pseudogene. The CDR3 loop spans 17 amino acids. The CDR3 loop is CASSKRWHWGPLETQYF. In DNA, the CDR3 is TGTGCCAGCAGCAAAAGGTGGCATTGGGGGCCCCTAGAGACCCAGTACTTC.

This clone came up a few times. This rearrangement joins TRBV11-2 to TRBJ2-4; 7 nucleotides line up with TRBD1. The CDR3 length is 12 residues. J lost 7 bases, V lost 8 bases, and 5 bases had no gene match. Germline CDR1 is SGHAT and CDR2 is FQNNGV. CDR3 in DNA: TGTGCCAGCGAAAGACAGGGCAACATTCAGTACTTC. Amino acid sequence: CASERQGNIQYF.

The V and J genes are TRBV14 and TRBJ1-4, with D uncertain. Looked up from germline, CDR1 is SGHDN and CDR2 is FVKESK. The CDR3 sequence is 17 residues long. Trimming left V 1 base short and J 0 bases short, with 12 bases between. CDR3 sequence: CASSQGRSSATNEKLFF. The CDR3 DNA is TGTGCCAGCAGCCAAGGTCGAAGTTCCGCAACTAATGAAAAACTGTTTTTT.

This clone was detected a few times. V is TRBV13 and J is TRBJ2-7, with a tentative D call TRBD2 (5 bases). Trimming removed 1 base from V and 6 bases from J, with 7 bases in between. Germline V gene data show CDR1 as PRHDT and CDR2 as FYEKMQ (reference sequence). CDR3 size: 12 residues. The CDR3 sequence is CASSLVASEQYF. The CDR3 DNA is TGTGCCAGCAGCTTAGTAGCGTCCGAGCAGTACTTC.

This clone showed up just a few times. The gene calls are TRBV6-5 and TRBJ2-7, with 7 positions matching TRBD1. This CDR3 has 14 amino acids. V lost 5 bases and J lost 2; bases outside the gene matches: 6. Germline V CDR1 and CDR2: MNHEY, SVGAGI. The CDR3 reads CASSPVQGAYEQYF. DNA of the CDR3: TGTGCCAGCAGTCCCGTCCAGGGGGCCTACGAGCAGTACTTC.

The CDR3: CASSERTSRGSQHF. CDR3 nucleotide sequence: TGTGCCAGCAGCGAGCGGACTTCCCGCGGTTCCCAGCATTTT. This chain links TRBV9 with TRBJ1-5; the D is unclear. Trimming stripped 3 bases from V and 11 bases from J, with 18 bases between. This CDR3 is 14 amino acids long. Per the germline V gene, CDR1 is SGDLS and CDR2 is YYNGEE.

This clone was seen a handful of times. V is TRBV29-1 and J is TRBJ1-2, with D possibly matching TRBD1 (5 bases). With 0 bases removed from V and 8 bases from J, the gap between germline ends came to 16 bases. The CDR3 is made up of 14 amino acids. Looked up from germline, CDR1 is SQVTM and CDR2 is ANQGSEA. CDR3 sequence reads: CSVEEWQGGVGYTF. Here the CDR3 DNA reads TGCAGCGTTGAAGAGTGGCAGGGTGGCGTGGGCTACACCTTC.

This rearrangement joins TRBV6-1 to TRBJ2-3, with TRBD2 matching 8 bases. V lost 2 bases to trimming and J lost 6 bases; unmatched junction nucleotides: 7. The germline V gene encodes CDR1 MNHNS and CDR2 SASEGT. This CDR3 has 15 amino acids. CDR3 amino acids: CASSEIGTSQDTQYF. For the CDR3, the DNA is TGTGCCAGCAGTGAAATTGGGACTAGTCAGGATACGCAGTATTTT.

This clone has just a few counts. V gene TRBV18 combines with J gene TRBJ1-1, with unresolved D. Germline values: CDR1 KGHSH, CDR2 LQKENI. Trimming removed 0 bases from V and 1 base from J, with 15 bases in between. The CDR3 consists of 17 residues. This CDR3 is CASSPPGQSGGNTEAFF. The CDR3 region has the DNA TGTGCCAGCTCACCACCAGGTCAGTCCGGAGGGAACACTGAAGCTTTCTTT.

This chain uses TRBV11-3 with TRBJ2-7; 12 bases match TRBD1. The ends lost 5 bases at V and 4 bases at J; junction bases unmatched: 6. The CDR3 is 15 residues long. The germline gives CDR1 SGHNT, CDR2 YENEEA. CDR3 region: CASSTGTGGWYEQYF. In DNA, the CDR3 is TGTGCCAGCAGCACCGGGACAGGGGGCTGGTACGAGCAGTACTTC. The whole variable domain, filled in from reference TRBV11-3 and TRBJ2-7, reads EAGVVQSPRYKIIEKKQPVAFWCNPISGHNTLYWYLQNLGQGPELLIRYENEEAVDDSQLPKDRFSAERLKGVDSTLKIQPAELGDSAVYLCASSTGTGGWYEQYFGPGTRLTVT.

In this sample, this clone turned up a few times. This chain connects TRBV2 to TRBJ2-1; TRBD2 might be the D (5 bases). This CDR3 has 14 amino acids. In germline, CDR1 is SNHLY, CDR2 FYNNEI. V dropped 4 bases and J dropped 1 base, with 8 bases sitting between them. The CDR3, as DNA: TGTGCCAGCAGTGTCGGGGTTTCCTACAATGAGCAGTTCTTC. Protein product: CASSVGVSYNEQFF.

This clone was counted a few times. V usage is TRBV19 and J usage is TRBJ2-1; 7 positions match TRBD1. CDR1 is LNHDA, CDR2 SQIVND, per germline (reference sequence). CDR3 length equals 14 residues. Trimming at V came to 3 bases and at J to 8 bases, leaving 7 bases not matched to a gene. CDR3 sequence (DNA): TGTGCCAGTAGTATGGTGACAGGGTCGCATGAGCAGTTCTTC. Translation: CASSMVTGSHEQFF. The whole variable domain, remainder taken from reference TRBV19 and TRBJ2-1, is DGGITQSPKYLFRKEGQNVTLSCEQNLNHDAMYWYRQDPGQGLRLIYYSQIVNDFQKGDIAEGYSVSREKKESFPLTVTSAQKNPTAFYLCASSMVTGSHEQFFGPGTRLTVL.

The rearrangement joins TRBV29-1 to TRBJ2-7; D is undetermined. Germline CDR1 and CDR2: SQVTM and ANQGSEA. This CDR3 has 13 residues. V shed 3 bases and J shed 2 bases, with 11 bases lying between them. CDR3 residues: CSVEDAQTYEQYF. The CDR3 DNA sequence: TGCAGCGTTGAGGACGCACAGACCTACGAGCAGTACTTC.